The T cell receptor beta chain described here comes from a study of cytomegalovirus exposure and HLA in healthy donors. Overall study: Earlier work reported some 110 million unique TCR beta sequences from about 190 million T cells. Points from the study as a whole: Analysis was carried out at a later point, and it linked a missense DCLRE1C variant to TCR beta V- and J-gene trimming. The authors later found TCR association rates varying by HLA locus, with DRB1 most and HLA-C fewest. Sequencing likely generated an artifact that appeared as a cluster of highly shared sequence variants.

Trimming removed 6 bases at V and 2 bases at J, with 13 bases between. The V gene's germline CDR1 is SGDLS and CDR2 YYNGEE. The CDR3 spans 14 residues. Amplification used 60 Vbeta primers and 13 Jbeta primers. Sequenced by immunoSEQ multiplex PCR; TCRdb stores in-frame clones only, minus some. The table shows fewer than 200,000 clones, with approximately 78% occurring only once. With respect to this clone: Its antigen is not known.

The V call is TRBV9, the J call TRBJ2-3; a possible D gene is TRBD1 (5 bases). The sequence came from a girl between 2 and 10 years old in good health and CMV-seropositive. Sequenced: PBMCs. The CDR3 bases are TGTGCCAGCAATTCAGGGTGGGCCACAGATACGCAGTATTTT. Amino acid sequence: CASNSGWATDTQYF.